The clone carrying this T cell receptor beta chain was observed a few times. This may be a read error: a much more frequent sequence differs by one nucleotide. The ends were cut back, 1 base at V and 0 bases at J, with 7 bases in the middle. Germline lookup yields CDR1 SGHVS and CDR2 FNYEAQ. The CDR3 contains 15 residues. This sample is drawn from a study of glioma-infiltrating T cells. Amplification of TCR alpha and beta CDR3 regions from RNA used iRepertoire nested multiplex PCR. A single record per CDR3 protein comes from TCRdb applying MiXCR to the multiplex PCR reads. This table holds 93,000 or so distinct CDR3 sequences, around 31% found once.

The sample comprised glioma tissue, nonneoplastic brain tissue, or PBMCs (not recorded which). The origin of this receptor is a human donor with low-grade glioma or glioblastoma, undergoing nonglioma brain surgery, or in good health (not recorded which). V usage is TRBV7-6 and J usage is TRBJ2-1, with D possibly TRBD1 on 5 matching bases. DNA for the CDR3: TGTGCCAGCAGCTTAGTAGGGGCCTCCTACAATGAGCAGTTCTTC. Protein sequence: CASSLVGASYNEQFF.